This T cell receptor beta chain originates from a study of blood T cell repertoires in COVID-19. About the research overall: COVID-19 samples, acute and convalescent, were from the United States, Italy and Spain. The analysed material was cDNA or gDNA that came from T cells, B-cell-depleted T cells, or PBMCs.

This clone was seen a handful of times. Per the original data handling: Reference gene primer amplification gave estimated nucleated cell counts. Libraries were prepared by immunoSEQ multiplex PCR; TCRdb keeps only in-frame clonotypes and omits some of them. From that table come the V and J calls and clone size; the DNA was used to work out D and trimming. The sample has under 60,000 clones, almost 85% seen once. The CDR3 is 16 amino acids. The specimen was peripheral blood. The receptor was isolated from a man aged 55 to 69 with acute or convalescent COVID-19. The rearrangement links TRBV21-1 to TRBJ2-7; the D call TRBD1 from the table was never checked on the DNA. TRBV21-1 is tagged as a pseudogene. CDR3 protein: CASSVQAPAFSYEQYF. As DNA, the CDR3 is TGTGCCAGCAGCGTACAGGCGCCTGCCTTTTCCTACGAGCAGTACTTC.